The rows below give T cell receptor beta chains drawn from one sample of a study of cytomegalovirus exposure and HLA in healthy donors. Assay: immunoSEQ multiplex PCR; the TCRdb copy retains only in-frame clones and omits some. In the table there are under 300,000 clones, about four fifths of which are singletons. The sequenced material came from PBMCs. The receptors come from a woman in her thirties or forties in good health and CMV-seropositive. The CDR3 runs from the conserved cysteine through the conserved F or W. Fields, in order: clone size, D gene, V gene, J gene, CDR3 DNA, CDR3 protein. A D gene is named only where the DNA matches it firmly. Part of the rows lack a size; the others show once, few, many or a class for expanded clones.

>few|NA|TRBV27|TRBJ1-1
TGTGCCAGCAAATCGAGGGTCGGCGAAGCTTTCTTT
CASKSRVGEAFF
>NA|NA|TRBV9|TRBJ2-1
TGTGCCAGCAGCGTAGGGGCAGGGTACGTCTACAATGAGCAGTTCTTC
CASSVGAGYVYNEQFF
>NA|NA|TRBV7-9|TRBJ2-2
TGTGCCAGCGGTAATAGCGGGAACACCGGGGAGCTGTTTTTT
CASGNSGNTGELFF
>NA|NA|TRBV28|TRBJ1-2
TGTGCCCCCAGGTGCTATGGCTACACCTTC
CAPRCYGYTF
>NA|NA|TRBV18|TRBJ1-1
TGTGCCAGCTCACAAGATGGAGGAGGGGTTATCGACAGCCTCAAGAACACTGAAGCTTTCTTT
CASSQDGGGVIDSLKNTEAFF
>NA|TRBD1|TRBV9|TRBJ2-7
TGTGCCAGCAGCGTGACAGGGACCCCCGGCTCCTACGAGCAGTACTTC
CASSVTGTPGSYEQYF
>few|TRBD1|TRBV7-2|TRBJ1-2
TGTGCCAGCAGCGTGGGACAGGCAAACTATGGCTACACCTTC
CASSVGQANYGYTF
>NA|TRBD1|TRBV2|TRBJ2-4
TGTGCCAGCCGCCGGGACAGGGAGTCCAAAAACATTCAGTACTTC
CASRRDRESKNIQYF
>NA|NA|TRBV7-9|TRBJ2-3
TGTGCCAGCAGCTTAGCGGGACAGAGACTAGTCCGGAACACAGATACGCAGTATTTT
CASSLAGQRLVRNTDTQYF
>NA|NA|TRBV5-1|TRBJ1-6
TGCGCCAGCAGCCCCGGGGGGGGTCGGGAACCCCTCCACTTT
CASSPGGGREPLHF
>NA|NA|TRBV6-1|TRBJ1-4
TGTGCCAGCAGTTCCAGGGGTTGGGAAAAACTGTTTTTT
CASSSRGWEKLFF
>NA|NA|TRBV18|TRBJ1-1
TGTGCCAGCTCCCACAGGGATGGGCGGGTGAACACTGAAGCTTTCTTT
CASSHRDGRVNTEAFF
>NA|TRBD1|TRBV18|TRBJ2-7
TGTGCCAGCTCACCACGGACAGGGAGTACCTACGAGCAGTACTTC
CASSPRTGSTYEQYF
>NA|TRBD2|TRBV6-5|TRBJ2-1
TGTGCCAGCAGTTCGGGACTAGCGGGGAACAATGAGCAGTTCTTC
CASSSGLAGNNEQFF
>NA|TRBD1|TRBV5-1|TRBJ1-5
TGCGCCAGCAGCTTGGAGGGACAGGGGGCTCAGCCCCAGCATTTT
CASSLEGQGAQPQHF
>NA|NA|TRBV2|TRBJ2-7
TGTGCCAGCAGTGGACAGCAGATTTACGAGCAGTACTTC
CASSGQQIYEQYF
>NA|TRBD2|TRBV27|TRBJ2-1
TGTGCCAGCAGTTTGAATAGCGGGAGTCTTGATGAGCAGTTCTTC
CASSLNSGSLDEQFF
>few|TRBD1|TRBV28|TRBJ1-6
TGTGCCAGCAGTTTACTGTCTGGGACAGGGGTAAATTCACCCCTCCACTTT
CASSLLSGTGVNSPLHF
>NA|TRBD2|TRBV27|TRBJ2-1
TGTGCCAGCAGTTTTAGGCTCAAGCGGGAGATCGACAATGAGCAGTTCTTC
CASSFRLKREIDNEQFF
>NA|TRBD2|TRBV5-6|TRBJ2-7
TGTGCCAGCAGCTCCTCCTTAGCGGGTAGGGTGGGGGAGCAGTACTTC
CASSSSLAGRVGEQYF
>NA|NA|TRBV7-9|TRBJ1-4
TGTGCCAGCAGCTCGCCGGGGATGGAGCGGTTTTTT
CASSSPGMERFF
>NA|TRBD2|TRBV9|TRBJ2-3
TGTGCCAGCAGCGTAGCTCCGGGACTAGACCGAGATACGCAGTATTTT
CASSVAPGLDRDTQYF
>NA|NA|TRBV7-2|TRBJ2-2
TGTGCCAGCAGCTTAGTCGGGGGATCCGGGGAGCTGTTTTTT
CASSLVGGSGELFF
>NA|NA|TRBV30|TRBJ2-1
TGTGCCTGGAGTGTAGGACTCTACAATGAGCAGTTCTTC
CAWSVGLYNEQFF
>few|NA|TRBV7-2|TRBJ2-1
TGTGCCAGCAGCTTACTCAATGAGCAGTTCTTC
CASSLLNEQFF
>NA|TRBD1|TRBV5-1|TRBJ2-1
TGCGCCAGCAGCTTGGTGGGACAGGGTTCCAATGAGCAGTTCTTC
CASSLVGQGSNEQFF
>NA|NA|TRBV19|TRBJ2-7
TGTGCCAGTAGTATCGACCCGGGACAAGTATACGAGCAGTACTTC
CASSIDPGQVYEQYF
>NA|TRBD1|TRBV19|TRBJ2-5
TGTGCCAGTAGCCCACAGGGGATGGAGACCCAGTACTTC
CASSPQGMETQYF
>NA|TRBD1|TRBV5-8|TRBJ1-2
TGTGCCAGCAGCTTGGGACAGGGGGCAGGTGGCTACACCTTC
CASSLGQGAGGYTF